This T cell receptor (beta chain) derives from a study of memory CD4+ T cells and cytomegalovirus serostatus. At the level of the study: This sample comes from healthy Belgian adults, several CMV seropositive, about 23 seronegative. Study observations and caveats: CMV serostatus prediction reached median AUC approximately 0.95, or 0.91 with US-trained model. Each of around 69 CMV-associated TCRbeta sequences occurred in one to five individuals.

The table came from immunoSEQ multiplex PCR; TCRdb's copy has only in-frame clones and leaves some out. The table includes roughly 48,000 clones, 80% detected once. The sort gate was single viable CD3+CD4+CD8-CD45RO+ cells for memory CD4+ T cells. This clone was observed a single time. Its cognate antigen is unknown. Sample: memory CD4+ T cells from blood. This clonotype was obtained from an adult in good health and CMV-seropositive.

CDR3 sequence reads: CASTPRGYGYTF. The CDR3 bases are TGTGCCAGCACCCCCCGGGGCTATGGCTACACCTTC. The V call is TRBV28, the J call TRBJ1-2; D uncertain. Germline CDR1 and CDR2: MDHEN and SYDVKM. The V and J ends lost 7 bases and 4 bases respectively, with 10 bases between them. The CDR3 loop spans 12 amino acids.